These 30 T cell receptor beta chains were sequenced from one sample in a study of blood T cell repertoires in COVID-19. Method: immunoSEQ multiplex PCR; TCRdb's copy keeps in-frame clones and lacks some. The table has about 150,000 clones, roughly 84% seen once. Sequenced material: PBMCs or T cells enriched from blood (not recorded which). These receptors were collected from a man between 65 and 80 years old who had been exposed to COVID-19.

This chain connects TRBV5-6 to TRBJ2-7, with D tentatively TRBD2 (5 bases). The CDR3 extends over 15 amino acids. V lost 1 base, J lost 0 bases, and 11 bases lay in between. Germline V gives CDR1 SGHDT, CDR2 YYEEEE. CDR3 nucleotide sequence: TGTGCCAGCAGCTTGAACCTAGCCGCCTCCTACGAGCAGTACTTC. This codes for CASSLNLAASYEQYF.

V gene TRBV9 combines with J gene TRBJ2-7, with D possibly matching TRBD1 (5 bases). Deletions cut 0 bases from V and 5 bases from J, with 9 bases between. CDR1 is SGDLS and CDR2 is YYNGEE in the germline V gene. The CDR3 is 13 residues long. The CDR3 sequence is CASSVAGIDEQYF. In DNA form, the CDR3 reads TGTGCCAGCAGCGTAGCAGGGATAGACGAGCAGTACTTC.

The chain uses TRBV3-1 (or the pseudogene TRBV3-2) and TRBJ2-1, with D perhaps TRBD2 (6 bases). The V gene lost 8 bases and the J gene lost 6 bases, with 11 bases spanning the gap. There are 12 residues in the CDR3. Germline CDR1 reads LGHDT; CDR2 reads YNNKEL (reference sequence). The CDR3 coding sequence is TGTGCCAGCTCCTCTAGCGCCAATGAGCAGTTCTTC. Translated, it gives CASSSSANEQFF.

V and J are TRBV2 and TRBJ2-1; a possible D gene is TRBD2 (5 bases). This CDR3 region has 13 residues. V lost 4 bases and J 5 bases, leaving 9 bases between the germline ends. Germline V lookup: CDR1 SNHLY, CDR2 FYNNEI. The CDR3 is CASSVFGDNEQFF. The CDR3 nucleotides read TGTGCCAGCAGTGTATTCGGGGACAATGAGCAGTTCTTC.

The chain uses TRBV9 and TRBJ2-2; 12 positions agree with TRBD2. Germline CDR1 reads SGDLS; CDR2 reads YYNGEE. Trimming cost V 3 bases and J 7 bases; bases outside gene matches: 7. This CDR3 region has 16 residues. The DNA for the CDR3 is TGTGCCAGCAGCGCCCTAGCGGGGGGGCCCAGCGGGGAGCTGTTTTTT. The encoded protein is CASSALAGGPSGELFF. Full variable domain (rest looked up from reference TRBV9 and TRBJ2-2): DSGVTQTPKHLITATGQRVTLRCSPRSGDLSVYWYQQSLDQGLQFLIQYYNGEERAKGNILERFSAQQFPDLHSELNLSSLELGDSALYFCASSALAGGPSGELFFGEGSRLTVL.

This sequence joins TRBV7-8 and TRBJ1-1, with 9 bases fitting TRBD1. Germline assignment: CDR1 SGHVS and CDR2 FQNEAQ. V shed 5 bases and J 3 bases; nucleotides not matched to a gene: 1. The CDR3 length is 13 residues. The CDR3 sequence is CASSRDRDTEAFF. The CDR3 nucleotides are TGTGCCAGCAGCCGGGACAGGGACACTGAAGCTTTCTTT.

This chain links TRBV7-7 with TRBJ2-5, with D unclear. V was cut by 1 base and J by 5 bases, with 8 bases left in between. The germline V gene has CDR1 SSHAT and CDR2 FNYEAQ (reference sequence). This CDR3 is built from 13 residues. The CDR3 DNA is TGTGCCAGCAGCTTAGACAGAAAGGAGACCCAGTACTTC. Translating it yields CASSLDRKETQYF.

The chain is built from TRBV19 and TRBJ2-7, with 10 bases aligning to TRBD1. Germline CDR1 LNHDA, CDR2 SQIVND (reference sequence). Losses at the gene ends were 6 bases for V and 4 bases for J; bases not matched to a gene: 3. The CDR3 loop spans 13 amino acids. This CDR3 is CASRRTGGYEQYF. The DNA for the CDR3 is TGTGCCAGTAGACGGACAGGGGGTTACGAGCAGTACTTC. The full variable domain, its missing parts supplied by reference TRBV19 and TRBJ2-7, is DGGITQSPKYLFRKEGQNVTLSCEQNLNHDAMYWYRQDPGQGLRLIYYSQIVNDFQKGDIAEGYSVSREKKESFPLTVTSAQKNPTAFYLCASRRTGGYEQYFGPGTRLTVT.

This sequence joins TRBV30 and TRBJ2-3; D is unclear. CDR3 length equals 15 residues. The germline CDR1 and CDR2 sequences are GTSNPN and SVGIG (reference sequence). The V end lost 1 base, the J end lost 8 bases, and 19 bases lay between the germline ends. The CDR3, as DNA: TGTGCCTGGAGTGGGTCTTCGGGTTTCTTAGGTACGCAGTATTTT. It is translated as CAWSGSSGFLGTQYF.

This chain connects TRBV28 to TRBJ1-1, with D maybe TRBD1 (6 bases). The germline CDR1 and CDR2 sequences are MDHEN and SYDVKM. The CDR3 runs 17 residues. Between the trimmed V and J ends, which lost 6 bases and 1 base, there was a span of 21 bases. The CDR3 nucleotides read TGTGCCAGCAGCTCACATGCGGTACAGGGCCCGAACACTGAAGCTTTCTTT. This encodes CASSSHAVQGPNTEAFF.

The V gene is TRBV25-1, the J gene TRBJ2-1, with 7 bases aligning to TRBD2. V lost 2 bases and J lost 0; bases outside the gene matches: 4. The V gene's germline CDR1 is MGHDK and CDR2 SYGVNS. CDR3 size: 16 residues. Here the CDR3 reads CASSEESGDSYNEQFF. DNA of the CDR3: TGTGCCAGCAGTGAAGAGAGCGGGGACTCCTACAATGAGCAGTTCTTC.

V and J are TRBV7-9 and TRBJ1-1, with 7 bases aligning to TRBD1. The J segment lost 2 bases and the V segment lost 3 bases, leaving 3 bases of the junction unmatched. Germline V lookup: CDR1 SEHNR, CDR2 FQNEAQ (reference sequence). The CDR3 is 14 residues long. The CDR3 sequence is CASSLDRYNTEAFF. The CDR3 nucleotides are TGTGCCAGCAGCTTGGACAGGTACAACACTGAAGCTTTCTTT.

The chain links TRBV7-9 to TRBJ2-5; D gene uncertain. The CDR3 totals 12 residues. The V and J ends lost 5 bases and 5 bases respectively, with 9 bases between them. Germline V gene data show CDR1 as SEHNR and CDR2 as FQNEAQ (reference sequence). The CDR3 coding sequence is TGTGCCAGCAGCCCATACTTGGAGACCCAGTACTTC. Encoded protein: CASSPYLETQYF.

The V gene is TRBV6-2 or TRBV6-3, the J gene TRBJ1-5; 10 bases align to TRBD1. Germline V CDR1 and CDR2: MNHEY, SVGEGT. The CDR3 sequence is 15 residues long. Trimming removed 6 bases from V and 0 bases from J; junction bases left unmatched: 2. The CDR3 bases are TGTGCCAGCAGCCGACAGGGGGCTAGCAATCAGCCCCAGCATTTT. Protein: CASSRQGASNQPQHF.

The J gene is TRBJ2-7, the V gene TRBV29-1, with 13 bases lining up with TRBD2. CDR3 length equals 13 residues. The trim removed 7 bases at V and 6 bases at J, leaving 6 bases unmatched. Germline CDR1 SQVTM, CDR2 ANQGSEA. The CDR3, as DNA: TGCAGCGCCTCGGGACTAGCGGGACTCGAGCAGTACTTC. As protein: CSASGLAGLEQYF.

The V gene is TRBV4-3, the J gene TRBJ2-5, with 13 bases matching TRBD2. Losses at the gene ends were 5 bases for V and 5 bases for J; bases not matched to a gene: 5. From germline, CDR1 is LGHNA and CDR2 YSLEER. The CDR3 is 15 amino acids. CDR3 region: CASSFGLAGAETQYF. The CDR3 bases are TGCGCCAGCAGCTTTGGACTAGCGGGGGCGGAGACCCAGTACTTC.

The rearrangement links TRBV18 to TRBJ2-5, with D unclear. CDR1 is KGHSH and CDR2 is LQKENI in the germline V gene. The CDR3 length is 15 residues. V shed 2 bases and J shed 1 base, with 11 bases lying between them. The CDR3 DNA follows: TGTGCCAGCTCACCAATGGGTGCAGGCCAAGAGACCCAGTACTTC. Its protein product is CASSPMGAGQETQYF.

The chain is built from TRBV16 and TRBJ1-1; D gene ambiguous. V was pared by 0 bases and J by 2 bases, with 13 bases between. Germline loops: CDR1 KGHSY, CDR2 FQNENV. The CDR3 extends over 16 amino acids. CDR3 in amino acids: CASSQSPEGTNTEAFF. In DNA, the CDR3 is TGTGCCAGCAGCCAATCCCCCGAGGGAACCAACACTGAAGCTTTCTTT.

On this clone itself: One junction end does not reproduce the germline sequence, and a read error may be involved. The rearrangement links TRBV14 to TRBJ2-3, with 11 bases fitting TRBD2. Germline CDR1 SGHDN, CDR2 FVKESK. The CDR3 has 13 amino acids. CDR3: CASSRASTSGRNF. The CDR3 nucleotides are TGTGCCAGCAGCCGAGCATCAACTAGCGGGAGAAATTTT.

CDR3 loop: CASSQDLFRGQGWYEQYF. CDR3 sequence (DNA): TGCGCCAGCAGCCAAGATCTTTTCAGGGGACAGGGTTGGTACGAGCAGTACTTC. The gene calls are TRBV4-3 and TRBJ2-7, with 9 nucleotides matching TRBD1. V lost 0 bases, J lost 4 bases, and 13 bases stayed unmatched. The germline CDR1 and CDR2 sequences are LGHNA and YSLEER. The CDR3 runs 18 residues.

The chain links TRBV2 to TRBJ1-1; D perhaps matches TRBD1 (6 bases). Germline assignment: CDR1 SNHLY and CDR2 FYNNEI. The V gene lost 5 bases and the J gene lost 0 bases, with 22 bases spanning the gap. The CDR3 length is 18 residues. For the CDR3, the DNA is TGTGCCAGCAGTCGAATCCGTCAGGGGAAGTTTATGAACACTGAAGCTTTCTTT. Amino acids: CASSRIRQGKFMNTEAFF.

J is TRBJ2-5 and V is TRBV7-9; 8 bases map to TRBD1. The CDR3 extends over 17 amino acids. CDR1 SEHNR and CDR2 FQNEAQ come from the germline V gene (reference sequence). The ends lost 0 bases at V and 6 bases at J; junction bases unmatched: 12. CDR3: CASSLARAGGAEQTQYF. The CDR3 DNA follows: TGTGCCAGCAGCTTAGCGAGGGCAGGGGGCGCAGAACAGACCCAGTACTTC. The entire variable domain, with the rest obtained from reference TRBV7-9 and TRBJ2-5, is as follows: DTGVSQNPRHKITKRGQNVTFRCDPISEHNRLYWYRQTLGQGPEFLTYFQNEAQLEKSRLLSDRFSAERPKGSFSTLEIQRTEQGDSAMYLCASSLARAGGAEQTQYFGPGTRLLVL.

The chain combines TRBV18 with TRBJ2-3; D may be TRBD2 (6 bases). Trimming took 2 bases from V and 10 from J, leaving 10 bases between them. The length of the CDR3 is 12 residues. CDR1 and CDR2 (germline): KGHSH, LQKENI. The CDR3 spells CASSPATRAQYF. The CDR3 nucleotides read TGTGCCAGCTCACCAGCGACTAGGGCGCAGTATTTT. Filled out from reference TRBV18 and TRBJ2-3, the complete variable domain reads NAGVMQNPRHLVRRRGQEARLRCSPMKGHSHVYWYRQLPEEGLKFMVYLQKENIIDESGMPKERFSAEFPKEGPSILRIQQVVRGDSAAYFCASSPATRAQYFGPGTRLTVL.

This chain uses TRBV6-6 with TRBJ2-1, with TRBD1 as a possible D gene (6 bases). Between the trimmed V and J ends, which lost 4 bases and 7 bases, there was a span of 17 bases. Germline values: CDR1 MNHNY, CDR2 SVGAGI (reference sequence). The CDR3 totals 15 residues. CDR3 amino acids: CASSLTTGFNNEQFF. The CDR3 DNA is TGTGCCAGCAGTTTGACGACAGGTTTCAATAATGAGCAGTTCTTC.

The genes are TRBV3-1 (or the pseudogene TRBV3-2) and TRBJ2-7; perhaps TRBD1 as D (6 bases). With 0 bases removed from V and 5 bases from J, the gap between germline ends came to 20 bases. CDR1 and CDR2 (germline): LGHDT, YNNKEL (reference sequence). CDR3 size: 17 residues. The CDR3 region has the DNA TGTGCCAGCAGCCAAGAGACCGAGACAGGTTTGGTCCACGAGCAGTACTTC. It translates to CASSQETETGLVHEQYF.

The chain is built from TRBV4-3 and TRBJ1-1, with D possibly being TRBD1 (6 bases). V lost 1 base, J lost 0 bases, and 12 bases lay in between. Per the germline V gene, CDR1 is LGHNA and CDR2 is YSLEER. The CDR3 is 16 amino acids. The CDR3 here is CASSQVLGQLNTEAFF. The CDR3 coding sequence is TGCGCCAGCAGCCAAGTCCTCGGACAGTTGAACACTGAAGCTTTCTTT.

This chain connects TRBV7-9 to TRBJ1-5; D perhaps matches TRBD1 (5 bases). Per germline, CDR1 SEHNR and CDR2 FQNEAQ (reference sequence). With 1 base removed from V and 2 bases from J, the gap between germline ends came to 15 bases. The CDR3 has 17 amino acids. Written as DNA, the CDR3 is TGTGCCAGCAGCTTAGTTTTGGGCGACAGCGGCAATCAGCCCCAGCATTTT. Amino acid sequence: CASSLVLGDSGNQPQHF.

This sequence joins TRBV4-1 and TRBJ1-6; 8 nucleotides agree with TRBD1. Germline V gene lookup returns CDR1 MGHRA and CDR2 YSYEKL. After removal of 4 bases from V and 6 bases from J, the junction contained 8 bases not matched to a gene. This CDR3 has 16 residues. The CDR3 here is CASSRTQGQGNSPLHF. The CDR3 region has the DNA TGCGCCAGCAGCCGAACCCAAGGACAGGGTAATTCACCCCTCCACTTT.

This chain links TRBV2 with TRBJ2-2; TRBD2 matches at 12 bases. Germline trimming cut 8 bases from V and 5 bases from J; bases unmatched to any gene: 6. Germline values: CDR1 SNHLY, CDR2 FYNNEI. This CDR3 is 15 amino acids long. The CDR3 loop reads CASERGTSGTGELFF. CDR3 nucleotide sequence: TGTGCCAGCGAAAGGGGGACTAGCGGGACCGGGGAGCTGTTTTTT. Based on the CDR3 plus reference TRBV2 and TRBJ2-2, the full variable domain is EPEVTQTPSHQVTQMGQEVILRCVPISNHLYFYWYRQILGQKVEFLVSFYNNEISEKSEIFDDQFSVERPDGSNFTLKIRSTKLEDSAMYFCASERGTSGTGELFFGEGSRLTVL.

This clone has a single count. The chain employs TRBV11-3 and TRBJ1-1; 10 bases are shared with TRBD1. This CDR3 region has 14 residues. CDR1 SGHNT and CDR2 YENEEA come from the germline V gene. J was trimmed by 7 bases and V by 3 bases; bases with no gene match: 5. CDR3 region: CASSFDRDRGEAFF. The CDR3 DNA follows: TGTGCCAGCAGCTTCGACCGGGACAGGGGTGAAGCTTTCTTT.